A single sample gave rise to the 5 T cell receptor beta chains below, sequenced in a study of cytomegalovirus exposure and HLA in healthy donors. The PCR had 60 Vbeta and 13 Jbeta primers. Sequencing was performed with immunoSEQ multiplex PCR; in TCRdb, only in-frame clones are kept and a portion is missing. The sample lists about 110,000 clones, about 16% occurring once. Material: PBMCs. These receptors were collected from a female donor in good health and CMV-seronegative.

This clone occurred a few times. V and J are TRBV6-6 and TRBJ2-1; the match to TRBD1 covers 7 bases. V shed 2 bases and J 6 bases; nucleotides not matched to a gene: 1. Germline-derived CDR1 and CDR2 are MNHNY and SVGAGI (reference sequence). This CDR3 region has 13 residues. CDR3 sequence (DNA): TGTGCCAGCAGTTACGGGGACAGCAATGAGCAGTTCTTC. This sequence encodes CASSYGDSNEQFF.

The V and J genes are TRBV19 and TRBJ2-7, with TRBD2 as a possible D gene (6 bases). Per germline, CDR1 LNHDA and CDR2 SQIVND (reference sequence). This CDR3 region has 13 residues. The V end lost 7 bases, the J end lost 3 bases, and 13 bases lay between the germline ends. The CDR3 DNA reads as TGTGCCAGTAACCGGGAGAGGGGCTACGAGCAGTACTTC. Translating it yields CASNRERGYEQYF.

J is TRBJ2-3 and V is TRBV2; tentative D call: TRBD1 (5 bases). Germline lookup yields CDR1 SNHLY and CDR2 FYNNEI. Trimming took 6 bases from V and 1 from J, leaving 11 bases between them. The CDR3 has 14 amino acids. CDR3 loop: CASRDLGGTDTQYF. DNA of the CDR3: TGTGCCAGCAGGGATCTAGGGGGCACAGATACGCAGTATTTT.

The chain joins TRBV4-3 to TRBJ2-7; D ambiguous. V was shortened by 0 bases and J by 0 bases, with 6 bases between the two germline ends. Germline V lookup: CDR1 LGHNA, CDR2 YSLEER. This CDR3 has 14 amino acids. CDR3 residues: CASSQEVVSYEQYF. For the CDR3, the DNA is TGCGCCAGCAGCCAAGAAGTAGTCTCCTACGAGCAGTACTTC.

This clone was recorded a few times. The rearrangement uses TRBV27 and TRBJ2-7; 7 bases match TRBD2. Trimming removed 5 bases from V and 2 bases from J; junction bases left unmatched: 6. CDR1 MNHEY and CDR2 SMNVEV come from the germline V gene (reference sequence). The CDR3 loop spans 14 amino acids. The CDR3, as DNA: TGTGCCAGCAGTCGAGCGGGACCTCCCTACGAGCAGTACTTC. Translating it yields CASSRAGPPYEQYF.